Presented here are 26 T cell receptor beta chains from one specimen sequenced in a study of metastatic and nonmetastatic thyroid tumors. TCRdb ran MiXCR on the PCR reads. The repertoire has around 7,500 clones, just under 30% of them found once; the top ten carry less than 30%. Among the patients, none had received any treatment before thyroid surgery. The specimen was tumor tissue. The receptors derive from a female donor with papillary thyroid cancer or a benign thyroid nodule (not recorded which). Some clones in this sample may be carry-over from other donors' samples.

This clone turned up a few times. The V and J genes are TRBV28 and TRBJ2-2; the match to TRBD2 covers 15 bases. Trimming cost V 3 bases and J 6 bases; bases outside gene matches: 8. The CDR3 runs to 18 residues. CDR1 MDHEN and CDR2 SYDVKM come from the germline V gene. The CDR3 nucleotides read TGTGCCAGCAGTTTTCCGGGACTAGCGGGAGGTGGGTCCGGGGAGCTGTTTTTT. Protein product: CASSFPGLAGGGSGELFF.

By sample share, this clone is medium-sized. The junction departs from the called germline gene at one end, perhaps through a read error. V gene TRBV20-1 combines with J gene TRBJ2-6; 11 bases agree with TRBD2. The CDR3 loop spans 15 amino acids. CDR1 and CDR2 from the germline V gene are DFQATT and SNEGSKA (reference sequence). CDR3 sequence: CSASGGPSGANVLTF. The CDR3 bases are TGCAGCGCTAGCGGGGGGCCCTCTGGGGCCAACGTCCTGACTTTC.

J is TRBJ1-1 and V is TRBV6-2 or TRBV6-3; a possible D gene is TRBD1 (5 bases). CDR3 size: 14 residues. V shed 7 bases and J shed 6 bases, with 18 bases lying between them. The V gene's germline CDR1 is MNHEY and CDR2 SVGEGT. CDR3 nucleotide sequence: TGTGCCAGCACCCTCCAGGGCCTACACCCTGAAGCTTTCTTT. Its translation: CASTLQGLHPEAFF.

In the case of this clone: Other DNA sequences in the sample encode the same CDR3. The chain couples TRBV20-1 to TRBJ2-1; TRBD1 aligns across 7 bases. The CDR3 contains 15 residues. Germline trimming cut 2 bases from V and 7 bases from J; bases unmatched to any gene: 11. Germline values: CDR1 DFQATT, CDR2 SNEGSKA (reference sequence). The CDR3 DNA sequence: TGCAGTGCTAGAAGAATGGGACAGTTTGTTAATGAGCAGTTCTTC. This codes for CSARRMGQFVNEQFF.

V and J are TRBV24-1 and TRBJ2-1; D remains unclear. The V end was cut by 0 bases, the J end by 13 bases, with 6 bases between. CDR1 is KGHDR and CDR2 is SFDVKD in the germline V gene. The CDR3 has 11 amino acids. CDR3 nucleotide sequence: TGTGCCACCAGTGATTTGACAGCCCAGTTCTTC. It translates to CATSDLTAQFF.

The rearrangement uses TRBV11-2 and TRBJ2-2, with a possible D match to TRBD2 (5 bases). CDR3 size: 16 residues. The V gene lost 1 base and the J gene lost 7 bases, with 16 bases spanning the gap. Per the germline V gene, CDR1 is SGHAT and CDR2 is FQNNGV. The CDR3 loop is CASSLGGNGINGELFF. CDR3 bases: TGTGCCAGCAGCTTAGGAGGGAACGGAATAAACGGGGAGCTGTTTTTT. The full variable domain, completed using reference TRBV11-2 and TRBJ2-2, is EAGVAQSPRYKIIEKRQSVAFWCNPISGHATLYWYQQILGQGPKLLIQFQNNGVVDDSQLPKDRFSAERLKGVDSTLKIQPAKLEDSAVYLCASSLGGNGINGELFFGEGSRLTVL.

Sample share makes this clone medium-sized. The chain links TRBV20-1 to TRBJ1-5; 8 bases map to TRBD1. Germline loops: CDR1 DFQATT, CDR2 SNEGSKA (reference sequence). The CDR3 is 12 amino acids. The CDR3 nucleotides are TGCAGCCCGGGACAGGCGAATCAGCCCCAGCATTTT. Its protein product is CSPGQANQPQHF.

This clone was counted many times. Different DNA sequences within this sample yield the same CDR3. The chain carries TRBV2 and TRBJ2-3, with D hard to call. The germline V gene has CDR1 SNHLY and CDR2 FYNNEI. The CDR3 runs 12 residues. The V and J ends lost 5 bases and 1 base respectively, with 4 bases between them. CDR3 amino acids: CASSSGTDTQYF. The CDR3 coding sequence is TGTGCCAGCAGTAGCGGCACAGATACGCAGTATTTT.

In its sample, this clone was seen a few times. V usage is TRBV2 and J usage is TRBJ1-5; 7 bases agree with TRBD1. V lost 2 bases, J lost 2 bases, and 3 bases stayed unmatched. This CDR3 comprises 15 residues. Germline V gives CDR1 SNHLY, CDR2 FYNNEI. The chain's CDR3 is CASSENRGRNQPQHF. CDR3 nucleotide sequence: TGTGCCAGCAGTGAAAACAGGGGCCGCAATCAGCCCCAGCATTTT.

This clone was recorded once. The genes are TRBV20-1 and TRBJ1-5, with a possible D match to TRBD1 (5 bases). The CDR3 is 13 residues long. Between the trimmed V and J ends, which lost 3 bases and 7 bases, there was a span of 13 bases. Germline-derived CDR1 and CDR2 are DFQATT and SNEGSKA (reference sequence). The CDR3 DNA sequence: TGCAGTGCTAGGGCAGGGATCAAACAGCCCCAGCATTTT. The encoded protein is CSARAGIKQPQHF.

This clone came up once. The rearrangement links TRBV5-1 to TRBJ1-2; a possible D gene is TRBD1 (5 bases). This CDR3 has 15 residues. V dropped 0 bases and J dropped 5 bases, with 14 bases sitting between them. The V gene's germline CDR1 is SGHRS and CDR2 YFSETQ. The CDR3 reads CASSLVLQGGYGYTF. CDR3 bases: TGCGCCAGCAGCTTGGTACTTCAGGGTGGGTATGGCTACACCTTC.

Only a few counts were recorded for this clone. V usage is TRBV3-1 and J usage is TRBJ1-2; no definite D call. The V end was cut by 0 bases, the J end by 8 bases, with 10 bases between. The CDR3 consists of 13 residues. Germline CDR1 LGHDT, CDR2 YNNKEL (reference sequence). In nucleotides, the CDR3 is TGTGCCAGCAGCCAAGAGACCCGGAGGGGCTACACCTTC. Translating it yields CASSQETRRGYTF. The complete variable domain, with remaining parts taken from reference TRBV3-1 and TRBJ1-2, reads DTAVSQTPKYLVTQMGNDKSIKCEQNLGHDTMYWYKQDSKKFLKIMFSYNNKELIINETVPNRFSPKSPDKAHLNLHINSLELGDSAVYFCASSQETRRGYTFGSGTRLTVV.

This CDR3 is CASSTTGYSEQYF. The CDR3 region has the DNA TGCGCCAGCAGCACGACAGGGTATAGCGAGCAGTACTTC. The chain joins TRBV5-1 to TRBJ2-7; 7 nucleotides agree with TRBD1. V shed 4 bases, J shed 6 bases, and the junction held 7 bases outside the gene matches. Germline V lookup: CDR1 SGHRS, CDR2 YFSETQ. This CDR3 has 13 residues.

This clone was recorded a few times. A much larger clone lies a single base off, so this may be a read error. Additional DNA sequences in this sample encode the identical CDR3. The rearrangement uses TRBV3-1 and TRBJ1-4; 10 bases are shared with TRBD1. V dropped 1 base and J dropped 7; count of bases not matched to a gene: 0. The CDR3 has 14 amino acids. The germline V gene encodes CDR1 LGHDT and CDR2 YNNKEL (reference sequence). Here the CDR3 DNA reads TGTGCCAGCAGCCAAGGGACAGGGGGTGAAAAACTGTTTTTT. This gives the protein CASSQGTGGEKLFF.

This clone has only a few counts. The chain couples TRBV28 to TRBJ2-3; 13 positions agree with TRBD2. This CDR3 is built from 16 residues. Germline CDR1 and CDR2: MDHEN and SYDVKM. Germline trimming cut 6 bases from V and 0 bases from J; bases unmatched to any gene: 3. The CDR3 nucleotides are TGTGCCAGCAGAACTAGCGGGAGGGCTAGCACAGATACGCAGTATTTT. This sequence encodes CASRTSGRASTDTQYF.

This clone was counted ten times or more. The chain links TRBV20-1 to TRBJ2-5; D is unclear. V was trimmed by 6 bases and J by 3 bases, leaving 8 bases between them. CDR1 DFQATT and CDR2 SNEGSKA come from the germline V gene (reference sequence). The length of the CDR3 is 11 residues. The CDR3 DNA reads TGCAGTGCAGCACAAGAAGAGACCCAGTACTTC. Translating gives CSAAQEETQYF.

The CDR3 DNA follows: TGTGCCAGCAGCGGGAGGGCGCGGGTGAATGAGCAGTTCTTC. Encoded protein: CASSGRARVNEQFF. The rearrangement links TRBV9 to TRBJ2-1; TRBD2 might be the D (6 bases). The CDR3 sequence is 14 residues long. Germline assignment: CDR1 SGDLS and CDR2 YYNGEE. Trimming removed 3 bases from V and 7 bases from J, with 14 bases in between. The complete variable domain, with remaining parts taken from reference TRBV9 and TRBJ2-1, reads DSGVTQTPKHLITATGQRVTLRCSPRSGDLSVYWYQQSLDQGLQFLIQYYNGEERAKGNILERFSAQQFPDLHSELNLSSLELGDSALYFCASSGRARVNEQFFGPGTRLTVL.

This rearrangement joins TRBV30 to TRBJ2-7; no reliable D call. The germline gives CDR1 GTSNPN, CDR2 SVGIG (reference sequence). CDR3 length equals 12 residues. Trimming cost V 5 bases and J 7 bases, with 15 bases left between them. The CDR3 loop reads CAWGPSLGEQYF. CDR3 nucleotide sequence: TGTGCCTGGGGACCGTCCCTGGGGGAGCAGTACTTC.

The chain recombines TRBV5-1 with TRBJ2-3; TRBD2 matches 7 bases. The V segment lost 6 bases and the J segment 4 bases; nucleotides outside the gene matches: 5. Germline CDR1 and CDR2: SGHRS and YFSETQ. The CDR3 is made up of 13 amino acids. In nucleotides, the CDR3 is TGCGCCAGCAAGGGGAGGGTGCCAGATACGCAGTATTTT. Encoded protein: CASKGRVPDTQYF.

The CDR3 DNA reads TGCGCCAGCAATCGCGGCGGGGACAACGAGCAGTACTTC. It specifies CASNRGGDNEQYF. The chain employs TRBV5-1 and TRBJ2-7; D is possibly TRBD1 or TRBD2 (6 bases each). This CDR3 has 13 residues. Germline V gene sequence: CDR1 SGHRS, CDR2 YFSETQ. Trimming removed 6 bases from V and 5 bases from J, with 15 bases in between. The complete variable domain, with remaining parts taken from reference TRBV5-1 and TRBJ2-7, reads KAGVTQTPRYLIKTRGQQVTLSCSPISGHRSVSWYQQTPGQGLQFLFEYFSETQRNKGNFPGRFSGRQFSNSRSEMNVSTLELGDSALYLCASNRGGDNEQYFGPGTRLTVT.

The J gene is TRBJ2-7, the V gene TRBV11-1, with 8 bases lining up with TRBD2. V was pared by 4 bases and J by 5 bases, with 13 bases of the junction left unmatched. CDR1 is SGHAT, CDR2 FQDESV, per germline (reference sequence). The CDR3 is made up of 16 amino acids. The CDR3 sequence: CASSSNEREYIHEQYF. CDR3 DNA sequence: TGTGCCAGCAGCTCCAATGAGCGGGAGTATATCCACGAGCAGTACTTC.

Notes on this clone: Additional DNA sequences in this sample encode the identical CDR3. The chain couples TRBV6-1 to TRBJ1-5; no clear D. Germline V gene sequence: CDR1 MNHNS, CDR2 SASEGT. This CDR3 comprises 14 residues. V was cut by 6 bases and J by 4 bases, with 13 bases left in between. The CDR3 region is CASRDPTGNQPQHF. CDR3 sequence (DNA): TGTGCCAGCAGGGATCCGACGGGGAATCAGCCCCAGCATTTT.

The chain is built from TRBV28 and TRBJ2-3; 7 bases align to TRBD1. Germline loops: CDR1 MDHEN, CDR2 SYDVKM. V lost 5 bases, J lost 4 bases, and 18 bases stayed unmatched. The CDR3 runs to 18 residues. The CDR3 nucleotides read TGTGCCAGCAGTGGTGGGGGAGAAAACAGGGGTGGCCCAGATACGCAGTATTTT. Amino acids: CASSGGGENRGGPDTQYF.

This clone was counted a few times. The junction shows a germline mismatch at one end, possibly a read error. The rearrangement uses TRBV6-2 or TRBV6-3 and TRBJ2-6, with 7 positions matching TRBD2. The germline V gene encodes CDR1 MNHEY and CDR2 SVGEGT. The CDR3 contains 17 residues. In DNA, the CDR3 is TGTGCCAGCGGGGGGGACCTTTCCCTCTCTGGGGCCAACTTCCTGACTTTC. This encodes CASGGDLSLSGANFLTF.

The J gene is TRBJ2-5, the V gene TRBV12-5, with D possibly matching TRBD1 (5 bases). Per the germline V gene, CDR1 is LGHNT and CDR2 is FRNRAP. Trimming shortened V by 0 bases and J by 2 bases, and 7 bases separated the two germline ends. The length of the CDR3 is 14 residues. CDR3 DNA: TGTGCTAGTGGTTTGGTACCAGGGCAAGAGACCCAGTACTTC. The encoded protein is CASGLVPGQETQYF.

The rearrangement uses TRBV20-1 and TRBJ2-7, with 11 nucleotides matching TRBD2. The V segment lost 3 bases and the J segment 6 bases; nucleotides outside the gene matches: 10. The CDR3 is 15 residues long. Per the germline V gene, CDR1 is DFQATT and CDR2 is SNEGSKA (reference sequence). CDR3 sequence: CSASHLGLAAREQYF. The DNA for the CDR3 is TGCAGTGCTAGCCACCTGGGACTAGCGGCTCGCGAGCAGTACTTC.